Included here is one T cell receptor (beta chain) sequence, with context. The sample belongs to a study of blood T cell repertoires in COVID-19. As for the study in general: The study drew acute and convalescent COVID-19 samples from the United States, Italy and Spain.

The CDR3 runs 12 residues. The germline V and J ends were trimmed by 11 bases and 4 bases, with 11 bases remaining between them. Method: immunoSEQ multiplex PCR; TCRdb's copy keeps in-frame clones and lacks some. In the table there are about 160,000 clones, 75% to 85% of which are singletons. This chain links TRBV12-3 or TRBV12-4 with TRBJ2-2; TRBD1 is a possible D gene (5 bases). This sequence originates from a human donor in a cohort sampled during active COVID-19. Sequencing was done on a sample of peripheral blood. The CDR3 loop is CAGAGVTGELFF. The CDR3 bases are TGTGCCGGGGCCGGCGTCACCGGGGAGCTGTTTTTT.